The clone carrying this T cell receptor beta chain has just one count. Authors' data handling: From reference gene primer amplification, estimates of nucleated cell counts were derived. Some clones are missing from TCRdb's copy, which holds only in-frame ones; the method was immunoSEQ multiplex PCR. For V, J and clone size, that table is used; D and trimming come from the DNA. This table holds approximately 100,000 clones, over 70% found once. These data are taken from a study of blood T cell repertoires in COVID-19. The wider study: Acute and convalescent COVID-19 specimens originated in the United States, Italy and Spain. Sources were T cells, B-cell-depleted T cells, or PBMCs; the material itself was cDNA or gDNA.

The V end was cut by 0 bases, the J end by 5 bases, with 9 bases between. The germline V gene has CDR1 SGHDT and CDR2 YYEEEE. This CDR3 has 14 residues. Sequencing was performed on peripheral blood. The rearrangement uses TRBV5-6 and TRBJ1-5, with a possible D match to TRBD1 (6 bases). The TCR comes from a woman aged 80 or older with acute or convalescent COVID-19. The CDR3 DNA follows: TGTGCCAGCAGCTTGGGCCAGGGGTATCAGCCCCAGCATTTT. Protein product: CASSLGQGYQPQHF.